This T cell receptor (beta chain) comes out of a study of blood T cell repertoires in COVID-19. Study-wide context: PBMCs, B-cell-depleted T cells, or T cells provided the cDNA or gDNA that made up the material.

The CDR3 is 13 amino acids. Trimming shortened V by 1 base and J by 4 bases, and 7 bases separated the two germline ends. Germline CDR1 LNHNV, CDR2 YYDKDF (reference sequence). Original methodology: Amplification of reference gene primers provided the estimated nucleated cell counts. Profiling relied on immunoSEQ multiplex PCR, and the TCRdb table lists in-frame clones only, not all of them. V, J and clone size reflect that table, while D and trimming were determined from the DNA. The sample comprises roughly 250,000 clones, around 88% of which are singletons, and roughly 1.2% rests with the top ten. Across about two dozen US areas, participants ranged in age from 18 to 89 years. This clone appeared once.

The sequenced sample was PBMCs or T cells enriched from blood (not recorded which). V and J are TRBV15 and TRBJ2-5; the D is unclear. This TCR was recovered from a woman in her forties with acute COVID-19. This chain's CDR3 is CATSRGYGETQYF. The CDR3 DNA reads TGTGCCACCAGCAGAGGTTACGGAGAGACCCAGTACTTC. The full variable domain, with the rest looked up from reference TRBV15 and TRBJ2-5, is DAMVIQNPRYQVTQFGKPVTLSCSQTLNHNVMYWYQQKSSQAPKLLFHYYDKDFNNEADTPDNFQSRRPNTSFCFLDIRSPGLGDTAMYLCATSRGYGETQYFGPGTRLLVL.